The sequence of this T cell receptor beta chain was determined in a study of CD8+CD57+ T cells in acquired aplastic anemia. Turning to the study itself: Mean yield of DNA from sorted CD4+ and CD8+ cells was approximately 3 ug. Healthy donors averaged roughly 11 million reads for CD4+ cells.

For CDR3 and TCR beta VDJ profiling, genomic DNA was the template used. TCRdb re-derived calls from the reads in MiXCR, one entry per CDR3 protein. Of 200,000 to 250,000 distinct CDR3 sequences detected, approximately 60% appear once; the ten largest clones hold approximately 30%. V shed 2 bases and J shed 0 bases, with 5 bases lying between them. The CDR3 totals 14 residues. Germline V gene data show CDR1 as SGHNT and CDR2 as YYREEE (reference sequence). Sequencing was performed on sorted CD4+, CD8+, or CD8+CD57+ T cells (not recorded which) from PBMCs. The TCR comes from a human donor in good health. The chain recombines TRBV5-4 with TRBJ1-4, with D hard to call. The DNA of the CDR3 is TGTGCCAGCAGCTTCCAGGCAACTAATGAAAAACTGTTTTTT. It is translated as CASSFQATNEKLFF. Using reference TRBV5-4 and TRBJ1-4 for the parts outside the CDR3, the full variable domain is ETGVTQSPTHLIKTRGQQVTLRCSSQSGHNTVSWYQQALGQGPQFIFQYYREEENGRGNFPPRFSGLQFPNYSSELNVNALELDDSALYLCASSFQATNEKLFFGSGTQLSVL.